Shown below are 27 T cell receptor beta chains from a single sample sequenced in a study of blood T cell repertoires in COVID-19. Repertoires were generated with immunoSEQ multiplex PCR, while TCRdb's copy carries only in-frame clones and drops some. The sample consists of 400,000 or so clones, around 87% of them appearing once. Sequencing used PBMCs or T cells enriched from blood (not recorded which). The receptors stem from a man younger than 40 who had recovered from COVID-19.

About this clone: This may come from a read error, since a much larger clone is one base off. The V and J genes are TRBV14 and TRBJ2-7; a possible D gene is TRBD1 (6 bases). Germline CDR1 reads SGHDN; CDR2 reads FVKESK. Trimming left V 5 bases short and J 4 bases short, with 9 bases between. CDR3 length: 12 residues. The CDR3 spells CASSATGYEQYF. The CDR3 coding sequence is TGTGCCAGCAGCGCAACAGGGTACGAGCAGTACTTC.

The CDR3 DNA reads TGTGCCAGCAGACAACTGGGCAGTTATAATTCACCCCTCCACTTT. It translates to CASRQLGSYNSPLHF. The gene calls are TRBV27 and TRBJ1-6; no clear D. V was clipped by 6 bases and J by 4 bases, with 13 bases between them. There are 15 residues in the CDR3. CDR1 and CDR2 (germline): MNHEY, SMNVEV (reference sequence).

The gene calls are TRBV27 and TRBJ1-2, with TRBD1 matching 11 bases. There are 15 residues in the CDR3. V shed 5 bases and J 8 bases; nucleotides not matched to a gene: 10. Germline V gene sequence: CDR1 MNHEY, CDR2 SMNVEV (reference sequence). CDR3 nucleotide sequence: TGTGCCAGCAGTCCTGACTGGACAGGGGGCAGGGGCTACACCTTC. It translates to CASSPDWTGGRGYTF.

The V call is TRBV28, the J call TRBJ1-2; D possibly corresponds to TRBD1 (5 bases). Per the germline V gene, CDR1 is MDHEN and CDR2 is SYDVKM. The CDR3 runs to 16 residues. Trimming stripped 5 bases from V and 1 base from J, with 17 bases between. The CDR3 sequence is CASSERRGLGNYGYTF. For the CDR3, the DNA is TGTGCCAGCAGTGAACGAAGGGGTTTGGGTAACTATGGCTACACCTTC.

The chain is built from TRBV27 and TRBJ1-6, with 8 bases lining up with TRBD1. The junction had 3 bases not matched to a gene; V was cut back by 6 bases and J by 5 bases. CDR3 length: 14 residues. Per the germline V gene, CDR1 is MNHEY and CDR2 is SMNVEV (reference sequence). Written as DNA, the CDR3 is TGTGCCAGCAGCTGGACAGGGAATAATTCACCCCTCCACTTT. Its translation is CASSWTGNNSPLHF.

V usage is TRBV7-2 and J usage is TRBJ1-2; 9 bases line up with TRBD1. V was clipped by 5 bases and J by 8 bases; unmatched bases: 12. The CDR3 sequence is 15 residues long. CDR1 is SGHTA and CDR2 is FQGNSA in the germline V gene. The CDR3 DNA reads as TGTGCCAGCAGCACCCGGACAGGGGATAAAAGCGGCTACACCTTC. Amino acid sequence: CASSTRTGDKSGYTF.

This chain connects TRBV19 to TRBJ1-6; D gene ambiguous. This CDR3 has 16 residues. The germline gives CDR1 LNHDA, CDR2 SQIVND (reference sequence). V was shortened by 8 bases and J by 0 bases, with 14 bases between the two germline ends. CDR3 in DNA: TGTGCCAGTGCTTCGGCGGGGAACTCCTATAATTCACCCCTCCACTTT. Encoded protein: CASASAGNSYNSPLHF.

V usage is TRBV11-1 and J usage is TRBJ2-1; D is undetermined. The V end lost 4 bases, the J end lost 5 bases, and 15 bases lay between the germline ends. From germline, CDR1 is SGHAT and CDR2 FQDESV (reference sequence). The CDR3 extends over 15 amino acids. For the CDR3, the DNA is TGTGCCAGCAGCTCCTATCCCCAAGCGAACAATGAGCAGTTCTTC. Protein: CASSSYPQANNEQFF.

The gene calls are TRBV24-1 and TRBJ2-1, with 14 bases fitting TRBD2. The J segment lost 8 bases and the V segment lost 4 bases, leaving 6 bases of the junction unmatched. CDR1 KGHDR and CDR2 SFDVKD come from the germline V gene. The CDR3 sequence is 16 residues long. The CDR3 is CATSDTGLAGVYEQFF. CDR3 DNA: TGTGCCACCAGTGACACGGGACTAGCGGGAGTATATGAGCAGTTCTTC.

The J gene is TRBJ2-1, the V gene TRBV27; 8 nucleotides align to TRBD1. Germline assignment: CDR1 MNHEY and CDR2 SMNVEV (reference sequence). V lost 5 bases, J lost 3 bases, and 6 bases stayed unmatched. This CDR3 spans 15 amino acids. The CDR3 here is CASSRVGQGYNEQFF. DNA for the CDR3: TGTGCCAGCAGTCGAGTCGGACAGGGCTACAATGAGCAGTTCTTC.

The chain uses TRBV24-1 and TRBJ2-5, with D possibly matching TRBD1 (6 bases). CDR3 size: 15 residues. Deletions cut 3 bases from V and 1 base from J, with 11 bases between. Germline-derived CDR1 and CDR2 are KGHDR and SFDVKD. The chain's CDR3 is CATSDLRDIQETQYF. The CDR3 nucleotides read TGTGCCACCAGTGATCTCCGGGACATCCAAGAGACCCAGTACTTC.

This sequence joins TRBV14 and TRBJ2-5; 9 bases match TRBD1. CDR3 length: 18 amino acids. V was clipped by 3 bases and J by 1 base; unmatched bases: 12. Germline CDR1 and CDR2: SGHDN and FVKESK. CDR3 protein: CASSQRRKRDRVQETQYF. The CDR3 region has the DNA TGTGCCAGCAGCCAGCGTCGAAAGAGGGACAGGGTCCAAGAGACCCAGTACTTC.

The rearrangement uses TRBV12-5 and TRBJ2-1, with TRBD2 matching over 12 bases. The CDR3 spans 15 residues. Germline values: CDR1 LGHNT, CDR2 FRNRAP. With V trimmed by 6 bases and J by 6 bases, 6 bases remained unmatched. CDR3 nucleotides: TGTGCTAGTGGCCCTCGACTAGCGGGAGTCAATGAGCAGTTCTTC. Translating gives CASGPRLAGVNEQFF.

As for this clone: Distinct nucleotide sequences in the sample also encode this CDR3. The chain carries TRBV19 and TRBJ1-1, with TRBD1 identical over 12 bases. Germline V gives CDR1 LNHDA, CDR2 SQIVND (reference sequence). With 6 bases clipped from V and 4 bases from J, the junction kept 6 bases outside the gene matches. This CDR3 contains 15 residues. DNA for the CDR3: TGTGCCAGTAGACCCGGGACAGGGGGCTTCACTGAAGCTTTCTTT. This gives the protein CASRPGTGGFTEAFF.

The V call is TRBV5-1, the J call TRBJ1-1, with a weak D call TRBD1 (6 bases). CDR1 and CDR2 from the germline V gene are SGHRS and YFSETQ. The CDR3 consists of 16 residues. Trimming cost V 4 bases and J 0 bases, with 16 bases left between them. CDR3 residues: CASSPPDRDMNTEAFF. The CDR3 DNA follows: TGCGCCAGCAGCCCGCCGGACAGAGACATGAACACTGAAGCTTTCTTT.

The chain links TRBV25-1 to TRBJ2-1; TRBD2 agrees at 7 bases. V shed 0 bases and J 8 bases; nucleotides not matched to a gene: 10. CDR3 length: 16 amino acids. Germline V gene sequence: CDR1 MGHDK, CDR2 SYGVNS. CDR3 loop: CASSEYPRTSQDEQFF. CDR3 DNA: TGTGCCAGCAGTGAATATCCCCGGACTAGTCAGGATGAGCAGTTCTTC.

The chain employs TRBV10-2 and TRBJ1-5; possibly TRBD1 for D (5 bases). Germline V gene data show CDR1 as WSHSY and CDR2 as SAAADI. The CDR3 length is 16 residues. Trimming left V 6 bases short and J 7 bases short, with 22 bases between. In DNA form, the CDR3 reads TGCGCCAGCAGCTCCAAGGGGCGAGGGGAGGGGCAGCCCCAGCATTTT. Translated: CASSSKGRGEGQPQHF.

The CDR3 loop is CASSPIAGGENSEQFF. CDR3 sequence (DNA): TGTGCCAGCAGCCCCATAGCGGGAGGGGAGAATTCTGAGCAGTTCTTC. The rearrangement joins TRBV3-1 (or the pseudogene TRBV3-2) to TRBJ2-1, with TRBD2 matching over 11 bases. Germline V CDR1 and CDR2: LGHDT, YNNKEL (reference sequence). The CDR3 is made up of 16 amino acids. The V gene end was trimmed by 4 bases and the J gene end by 9 bases; junction bases not matched to a gene: 11.

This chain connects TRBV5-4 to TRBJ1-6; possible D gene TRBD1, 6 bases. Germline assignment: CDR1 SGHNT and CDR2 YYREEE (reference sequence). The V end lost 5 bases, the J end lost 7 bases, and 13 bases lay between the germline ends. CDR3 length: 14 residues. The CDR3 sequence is CASRGGLDNSPLHF. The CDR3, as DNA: TGTGCCAGCAGAGGGGGTTTGGACAATTCACCCCTCCACTTT.

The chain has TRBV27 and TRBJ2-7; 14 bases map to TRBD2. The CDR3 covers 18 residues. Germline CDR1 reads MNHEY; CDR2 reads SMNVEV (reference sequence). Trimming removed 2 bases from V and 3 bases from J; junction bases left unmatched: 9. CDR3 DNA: TGTGCCAGCAGTTTAAAGGGGACTAGCGGGAGTTTCGGCTACGAGCAGTACTTC. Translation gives CASSLKGTSGSFGYEQYF.

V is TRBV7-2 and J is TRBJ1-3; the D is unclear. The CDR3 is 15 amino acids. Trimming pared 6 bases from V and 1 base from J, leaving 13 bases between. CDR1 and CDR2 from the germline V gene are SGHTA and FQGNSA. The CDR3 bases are TGTGCCAGCAGACCCCCGGGAACATCTGGAAACACCATATATTTT. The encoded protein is CASRPPGTSGNTIYF.

DNA of the CDR3: TGTGCCAGCAGCTTGGCCAGCGCGGCGAACATTCAGTACTTC. As protein: CASSLASAANIQYF. The genes are TRBV5-4 and TRBJ2-4; no clear D. V lost 0 bases and J 7 bases, leaving 11 bases between the germline ends. Per germline, CDR1 SGHNT and CDR2 YYREEE (reference sequence). There are 14 residues in the CDR3.

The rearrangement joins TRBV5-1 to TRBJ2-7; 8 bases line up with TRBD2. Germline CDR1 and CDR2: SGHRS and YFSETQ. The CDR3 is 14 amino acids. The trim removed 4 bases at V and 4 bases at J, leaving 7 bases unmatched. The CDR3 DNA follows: TGCGCCAGCAGCCCGGGAGGGCCTATGTACGAGCAGTACTTC. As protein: CASSPGGPMYEQYF. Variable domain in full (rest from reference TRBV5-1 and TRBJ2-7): KAGVTQTPRYLIKTRGQQVTLSCSPISGHRSVSWYQQTPGQGLQFLFEYFSETQRNKGNFPGRFSGRQFSNSRSEMNVSTLELGDSALYLCASSPGGPMYEQYFGPGTRLTVT.

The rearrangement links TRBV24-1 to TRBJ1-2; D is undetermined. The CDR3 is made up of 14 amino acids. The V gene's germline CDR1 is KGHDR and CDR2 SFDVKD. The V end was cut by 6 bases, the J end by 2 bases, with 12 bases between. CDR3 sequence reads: CATSKANGNYGYTF. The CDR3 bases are TGTGCCACCAGTAAAGCGAACGGGAACTATGGCTACACCTTC.

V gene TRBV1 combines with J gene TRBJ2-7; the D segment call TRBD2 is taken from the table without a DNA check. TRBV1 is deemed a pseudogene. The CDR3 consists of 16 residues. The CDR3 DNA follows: TGCACCAGCAGCCAAGTTCCCTGGGGGGGGAGGTACGAGCAGTACTTC. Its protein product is CTSSQVPWGGRYEQYF.

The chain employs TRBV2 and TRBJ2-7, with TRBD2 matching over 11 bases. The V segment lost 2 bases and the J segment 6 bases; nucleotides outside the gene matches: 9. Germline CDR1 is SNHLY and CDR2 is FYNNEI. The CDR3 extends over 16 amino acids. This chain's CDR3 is CASSEQLAGAGVEQYF. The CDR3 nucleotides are TGTGCCAGCAGTGAACAACTAGCGGGAGCGGGGGTCGAGCAGTACTTC.

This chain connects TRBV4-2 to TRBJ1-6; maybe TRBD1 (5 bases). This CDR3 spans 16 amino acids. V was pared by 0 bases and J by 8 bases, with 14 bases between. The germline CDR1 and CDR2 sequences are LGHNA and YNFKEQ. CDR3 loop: CASSQDLRAMDSPLHF. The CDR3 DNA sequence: TGTGCCAGCAGCCAAGATCTCAGGGCAATGGATTCACCCCTCCACTTT.